This T cell receptor (beta chain) was identified during a study of blood T cells in healthy people across ages. Worth noting for this clonotype: Its antigen is as yet unknown.

A sample-barcoded 5' primer and a J-beta primer mix were used in a second PCR of about 7 to 12 cycles. Every individual sample yielded 2.5 million or more paired-end reads (each containing CDR3). TCRdb fed the 5' RACE reads into MiXCR, producing one record per CDR3 protein. The table shows just over 800,000 distinct CDR3 sequences, with about 62% occurring only once. Study-wide results and limits: A roughly linear age-dependent decrease characterized TCR beta diversity per million T cells.

The clonotype originates from a man aged 30 to 39 in good health. The specimen was blood.

The CDR3 protein is CASSLVRETYNEQFF. The CDR3 DNA reads TGTGCCAGCAGTTTGGTCAGGGAAACCTACAATGAGCAGTTCTTC. This chain uses TRBV12-3 or TRBV12-4 with TRBJ2-1; maybe TRBD1 (5 bases). The length of the CDR3 is 15 residues. V dropped 3 bases and J dropped 2 bases, with 11 bases sitting between them.